This T cell receptor beta chain was obtained from a study of response to subunit inactivated influenza vaccine. General study results and limits: The authors proposed limited new T cell recruitment per seasonal influenza vaccination.

This clonotype was counted only a few times. Its antigen is as yet unknown. TCRdb re-called the RT-PCR reads through MiXCR, storing one row per CDR3 protein. The sample includes about 800,000 distinct CDR3 sequences, 21% of them seen just once. The germline gives CDR1 SGHAT, CDR2 FQNNGV. Trimming stripped 5 bases from V and 2 bases from J, with 13 bases between. CDR3 length: 14 residues. The sample was PBMCs from blood, taken 4 to 6 days after vaccination. The chain employs TRBV11-2 and TRBJ2-7; D tentatively reads TRBD1 or TRBD2 (5 bases each). The TCR comes from a man in his fifties who received an inactivated influenza vaccine. The CDR3: CASSTIPGPYEQYF. For the CDR3, the DNA is TGTGCCAGCAGCACAATCCCGGGACCCTACGAGCAGTACTTC.